These 30 T cell receptor beta chains originate from one sample sequenced in a study of T cells in Graves' hyperthyroidism and ophthalmopathy. TCR beta CDR3 region amplification was performed from RNA transcripts. The study used the HTBI primer set for a first-round RT-PCR of the TCR CDR3. TCRdb re-analysed the multiplex PCR reads in MiXCR, keeping a single row per CDR3 protein. The sample includes a few hundred thousand distinct CDR3 sequences, more than 45% of them seen just once. Material for sequencing was peripheral blood or thyroid tissue (not recorded which). Receptors were obtained from a woman aged 18-29 years with Graves' hyperthyroidism.

V gene TRBV7-6 combines with J gene TRBJ1-5; 11 bases line up with TRBD1. The germline CDR1 and CDR2 sequences are SGHVS and FNYEAQ. V trimming: 4 bases; J trimming: 0 bases; junction bases outside the gene matches: 2. This CDR3 is 16 amino acids long. CDR3 region: CASSSGTGGSNQPQHF. The CDR3 DNA reads TGTGCCAGCAGCTCTGGGACAGGGGGTAGCAATCAGCCCCAGCATTTT.

The rearrangement joins TRBV27 to TRBJ1-5, with 9 nucleotides matching TRBD1. Germline lookup yields CDR1 MNHEY and CDR2 SMNVEV (reference sequence). This CDR3 has 13 amino acids. The V segment lost 5 bases and the J segment 7 bases; nucleotides outside the gene matches: 3. The CDR3 protein is CASSAQGAQPQHF. CDR3 sequence (DNA): TGTGCCAGCAGTGCACAGGGGGCCCAGCCCCAGCATTTT.

This clonotype showed up many times. The rearrangement uses TRBV4-3 and TRBJ2-5; 9 bases are shared with TRBD1. V gave up 3 bases and J gave up 5 bases; unmatched junction bases: 4. Germline loops: CDR1 LGHNA, CDR2 YSLEER. This CDR3 contains 14 residues. The DNA for the CDR3 is TGCGCCAGCAGCCACGGGACAGGGTGGGAGACCCAGTACTTC. It is translated as CASSHGTGWETQYF.

This clonotype was detected a few times. The chain recombines TRBV20-1 with TRBJ1-2; D is uncertain. The CDR3 runs to 16 residues. Looked up from germline, CDR1 is DFQATT and CDR2 is SNEGSKA (reference sequence). Trimming stripped 3 bases from V and 0 bases from J, with 17 bases between. CDR3: CSASPDARYANYGYTF. CDR3 nucleotide sequence: TGCAGTGCTAGTCCAGATGCCCGGTACGCTAACTATGGCTACACCTTC.

This clonotype was picked up a small number of times. V gene TRBV9 combines with J gene TRBJ2-7; D remains ambiguous. With 7 bases removed from V and 0 bases from J, the gap between germline ends came to 11 bases. CDR3 length: 13 amino acids. Germline V gene lookup returns CDR1 SGDLS and CDR2 YYNGEE. CDR3 in amino acids: CASAQQDSYEQYF. CDR3 sequence (DNA): TGTGCCAGCGCCCAGCAAGACTCCTACGAGCAGTACTTC.

This rearrangement joins TRBV9 to TRBJ2-2, with 12 bases matching TRBD2. The germline gives CDR1 SGDLS, CDR2 YYNGEE. The V segment lost 3 bases and the J segment 6 bases; nucleotides outside the gene matches: 6. The length of the CDR3 is 16 residues. The CDR3 DNA is TGTGCCAGCAGCGGGTTTAGACTAGCGGGAGCCGGGGAGCTGTTTTTT. Translated: CASSGFRLAGAGELFF. Using reference TRBV9 and TRBJ2-2 for the parts outside the CDR3, the full variable domain is DSGVTQTPKHLITATGQRVTLRCSPRSGDLSVYWYQQSLDQGLQFLIQYYNGEERAKGNILERFSAQQFPDLHSELNLSSLELGDSALYFCASSGFRLAGAGELFFGEGSRLTVL.

The chain combines TRBV9 with TRBJ1-6; no reliable D call. Per germline, CDR1 SGDLS and CDR2 YYNGEE. The CDR3 totals 14 residues. V shed 3 bases and J shed 8 bases, with 12 bases lying between them. This CDR3 is CASSATREDSPLHF. As DNA, the CDR3 is TGTGCCAGCAGCGCGACCCGGGAGGATTCACCCCTCCACTTT.

Notes on this clonotype: A junction boundary mismatches the germline segment, possibly from a read error. V and J are TRBV11-1 and TRBJ2-5, with unresolved D. The germline CDR1 and CDR2 sequences are SGHAT and FQDESV (reference sequence). The CDR3 extends over 14 amino acids. The CDR3 loop reads CASSFEALQETQYF. The CDR3 DNA reads as TGCGCCAGCAGCTTCGAGGCTCTCCAAGAGACCCAGTACTTC.

The chain joins TRBV7-3 to TRBJ2-2; D is undetermined. Looked up from germline, CDR1 is SGHTA and CDR2 is FQGTGA. The CDR3 runs to 14 residues. Trimming removed 2 bases from V and 2 bases from J, with 6 bases in between. CDR3 loop: CASSLLVNTGELFF. The CDR3 region has the DNA TGTGCCAGCAGCTTACTAGTAAACACCGGGGAGCTGTTTTTT.

This clonotype appeared a few times. The J gene is TRBJ2-7, the V gene TRBV20-1, with 8 bases lining up with TRBD2. From germline, CDR1 is DFQATT and CDR2 SNEGSKA (reference sequence). The CDR3 loop spans 13 amino acids. V was clipped by 5 bases and J by 3 bases; unmatched bases: 6. CDR3 loop: CSAPDAGGYEQYF. The CDR3 DNA follows: TGCAGTGCTCCCGACGCGGGGGGCTACGAGCAGTACTTC.

This clonotype was counted ten times or more. The chain recombines TRBV29-1 with TRBJ1-1; D call uncertain. The germline V gene has CDR1 SQVTM and CDR2 ANQGSEA. CDR3 length: 10 residues. The V and J ends lost 5 bases and 5 bases respectively, with 6 bases between them. In nucleotides, the CDR3 is TGCAGCGTTCTGTGGACTGAAGCTTTCTTT. This gives the protein CSVLWTEAFF.

This clonotype was observed at least ten times. The gene calls are TRBV29-1 and TRBJ2-5; D tentatively fits TRBD1 or TRBD2 (6 bases each). Trimming shortened V by 3 bases and J by 5 bases, and 19 bases separated the two germline ends. The CDR3 consists of 15 residues. Germline-derived CDR1 and CDR2 are SQVTM and ANQGSEA. The DNA for the CDR3 is TGCAGCGTTGAGATTCGCCGGGGGCTAGGCGAGACCCAGTACTTC. This encodes CSVEIRRGLGETQYF. Based on the CDR3 plus reference TRBV29-1 and TRBJ2-5, the full variable domain is SAVISQKPSRDICQRGTSLTIQCQVDSQVTMMFWYRQQPGQSLTLIATANQGSEATYESGFVIDKFPISRPNLTFSTLTVSNMSPEDSSIYLCSVEIRRGLGETQYFGPGTRLLVL.

This clonotype was observed a handful of times. The genes are TRBV5-1 and TRBJ1-4; no firm D call. This CDR3 region has 16 residues. V was cut by 1 base and J by 5 bases, with 15 bases left in between. In germline, CDR1 is SGHRS, CDR2 YFSETQ. The CDR3 DNA reads as TGCGCCAGCAGCTTGACTAGCCTCCTCCCGAATGAAAAACTGTTTTTT. Translating gives CASSLTSLLPNEKLFF. Full variable domain (remainder filled in from reference TRBV5-1 and TRBJ1-4): KAGVTQTPRYLIKTRGQQVTLSCSPISGHRSVSWYQQTPGQGLQFLFEYFSETQRNKGNFPGRFSGRQFSNSRSEMNVSTLELGDSALYLCASSLTSLLPNEKLFFGSGTQLSVL.

This clonotype was seen ten or more times. The rearrangement links TRBV9 to TRBJ1-1; TRBD1 might be the D (5 bases). V dropped 3 bases and J dropped 4 bases, with 13 bases sitting between them. This CDR3 comprises 14 residues. Germline V gene lookup returns CDR1 SGDLS and CDR2 YYNGEE. This CDR3 reads CASSGFSGGTEAFF. For the CDR3, the DNA is TGTGCCAGCAGCGGGTTTTCGGGGGGCACTGAAGCTTTCTTT.

The chain recombines TRBV6-1 with TRBJ2-7, with 8 bases fitting TRBD2. The germline V gene has CDR1 MNHNS and CDR2 SASEGT. The CDR3 is 16 residues long. V lost 7 bases to trimming and J lost 9 bases; unmatched junction nucleotides: 20. The CDR3 loop reads CASTTSFIVAGKLQYF. DNA of the CDR3: TGTGCCAGCACCACATCCTTCATAGTAGCGGGGAAACTGCAGTACTTC.

In this sample, this clonotype turned up many times. The chain joins TRBV29-1 to TRBJ1-3, with no clear D. The germline V gene has CDR1 SQVTM and CDR2 ANQGSEA. This CDR3 is 15 amino acids long. Trimming took 1 base from V and 1 from J, leaving 11 bases between them. The CDR3 DNA follows: TGCAGCGTTGAAGCCTCGGTGAGGTCTGGAAACACCATATATTTT. Protein: CSVEASVRSGNTIYF.

The table lists this clonotype with many counts. This CDR3 is CASRTGGDSPLHF. CDR3 DNA sequence: TGTGCCAGCAGGACCGGCGGCGATTCACCCCTCCACTTT. The chain is built from TRBV2 and TRBJ1-6; D uncertain. Trimming stripped 6 bases from V and 8 bases from J, with 11 bases between. The germline gives CDR1 SNHLY, CDR2 FYNNEI. The CDR3 length is 13 residues.

Ten or more counts support this clonotype. V gene TRBV9 combines with J gene TRBJ1-4; D possibly corresponds to TRBD1 (5 bases). V gave up 3 bases and J gave up 8 bases, with 14 bases separating them. Germline assignment: CDR1 SGDLS and CDR2 YYNGEE. This CDR3 comprises 14 residues. The CDR3 DNA sequence: TGTGCCAGCAGCGAGGACACAGTAGGGGAAAAACTGTTTTTT. It translates to CASSEDTVGEKLFF.

The V gene is TRBV24-1, the J gene TRBJ1-2; 8 nucleotides align to TRBD1. This CDR3 has 16 residues. J was trimmed by 8 bases and V by 6 bases; bases with no gene match: 16. Looked up from germline, CDR1 is KGHDR and CDR2 is SFDVKD. The CDR3 DNA follows: TGTGCCACCAGTAGTACCCTGAAGGGACAGGCTATGGGCTACACCTTC. Translated, it gives CATSSTLKGQAMGYTF.

This clonotype was counted ten times or more. The V call is TRBV10-2, the J call TRBJ2-5; 7 bases map to TRBD1. This CDR3 has 15 amino acids. The germline V gene has CDR1 WSHSY and CDR2 SAAADI. Trimming removed 3 bases from V and 4 bases from J; junction bases left unmatched: 8. DNA for the CDR3: TGCGCCAGCAGTGAAATCCGACAGGGCGGAGAGACCCAGTACTTC. Amino acid sequence: CASSEIRQGGETQYF.

The chain couples TRBV2 to TRBJ1-2; D remains ambiguous. V lost 5 bases and J 6 bases, leaving 13 bases between the germline ends. Germline CDR1 and CDR2: SNHLY and FYNNEI. This CDR3 contains 13 residues. In nucleotides, the CDR3 is TGTGCCAGCAGTTACAGAGGGTTAAATGGCTACACCTTC. Amino acid sequence: CASSYRGLNGYTF.

J is TRBJ2-5 and V is TRBV25-1; 7 nucleotides align to TRBD1. CDR1 and CDR2 from the germline V gene are MGHDK and SYGVNS. This CDR3 region has 15 residues. CDR3: CARDEGAGSWETQYF. The CDR3 DNA reads as TGTGCTAGAGATGAGGGGGCAGGCTCATGGGAGACCCAGTACTTC.

This clonotype was seen more than once but under ten times. The chain combines TRBV7-9 with TRBJ1-4; 7 bases agree with TRBD1. Trimming at V came to 5 bases and at J to 5 bases, leaving 11 bases not matched to a gene. The CDR3 runs 16 residues. Germline assignment: CDR1 SEHNR and CDR2 FQNEAQ (reference sequence). This CDR3 reads CASSQDPGQFNEKLFF. CDR3 nucleotide sequence: TGTGCCAGCAGCCAGGACCCGGGACAGTTCAATGAAAAACTGTTTTTT.

This clonotype showed up just a few times. The rearrangement joins TRBV7-9 to TRBJ2-2; D not resolved. This CDR3 region has 15 residues. Deletions cut 1 base from V and 0 bases from J, with 6 bases between. Germline V gene lookup returns CDR1 SEHNR and CDR2 FQNEAQ (reference sequence). In DNA, the CDR3 is TGTGCCAGCAGCTTAGGGCGGACGAACACCGGGGAGCTGTTTTTT. It is translated as CASSLGRTNTGELFF. Drawing the rest from reference TRBV7-9 and TRBJ2-2, the complete variable domain is DTGVSQNPRHKITKRGQNVTFRCDPISEHNRLYWYRQTLGQGPEFLTYFQNEAQLEKSRLLSDRFSAERPKGSFSTLEIQRTEQGDSAMYLCASSLGRTNTGELFFGEGSRLTVL.

This chain connects TRBV25-1 to TRBJ1-1; D is possibly TRBD1 (5 bases). Germline values: CDR1 MGHDK, CDR2 SYGVNS. The CDR3 runs to 13 residues. Trimming left V 7 bases short and J 3 bases short, with 12 bases between. Here the CDR3 reads CASINTGDTEAFF. The CDR3 region has the DNA TGTGCCAGCATCAACACAGGAGACACTGAAGCTTTCTTT.

Points on this clonotype: The junction does not match germline at one end; this may be a read error. This chain connects TRBV15 to TRBJ2-5, with 8 positions matching TRBD2. The CDR3 contains 16 residues. The V gene's germline CDR1 is LNHNV and CDR2 YYDKDF (reference sequence). The CDR3 DNA reads TGTGTCACCAGCAGCCATGGAGCGGGAGATGTAAAGACCCAGTACTTC. It codes for CVTSSHGAGDVKTQYF. Variable domain in full (rest from reference TRBV15 and TRBJ2-5): DAMVIQNPRYQVTQFGKPVTLSCSQTLNHNVMYWYQQKSSQAPKLLFHYYDKDFNNEADTPDNFQSRRPNTSFCFLDIRSPGLGDTAMYLCVTSSHGAGDVKTQYFGPGTRLLVL.

This clonotype occurred many times. This sequence joins TRBV24-1 and TRBJ1-2; 7 positions match TRBD1. Per the germline V gene, CDR1 is KGHDR and CDR2 is SFDVKD. V lost 9 bases to trimming and J lost 4 bases; unmatched junction nucleotides: 7. The CDR3 is made up of 13 amino acids. The CDR3 coding sequence is TGTGCCACCGAGGCGAGACAGGGCTATGGCTACACCTTC. Its protein product is CATEARQGYGYTF.

The rearrangement links TRBV7-3 to TRBJ1-5; D remains ambiguous. This CDR3 spans 16 amino acids. Trimming left V 4 bases short and J 4 bases short, with 17 bases between. CDR1 SGHTA and CDR2 FQGTGA come from the germline V gene. The CDR3 here is CASSSSGVLLNQPQHF. The CDR3 region has the DNA TGTGCCAGCAGCTCAAGTGGGGTGTTGCTTAATCAGCCCCAGCATTTT.

Many counts were recorded for this clonotype. Its ends do not fully match the called genes, so a read error is possible. The chain joins TRBV6-1 to TRBJ1-2; tentatively, D is TRBD1 (5 bases). CDR3 size: 13 residues. Germline CDR1 reads MNHNS; CDR2 reads SASEGT. CDR3 DNA: TGTGCCAGCAGCGAAGCAAGGGGCTATGGCTACACCTTC. It translates to CASSEARGYGYTF.

At least ten counts were recorded for this clonotype. V is TRBV7-9 and J is TRBJ1-2, with D unresolved. V lost 3 bases and J 0 bases, leaving 14 bases between the germline ends. The CDR3 is 16 residues long. Germline lookup yields CDR1 SEHNR and CDR2 FQNEAQ (reference sequence). The CDR3 protein is CASSLGVGGANYGYTF. Here the CDR3 DNA reads TGTGCCAGCAGCTTGGGAGTGGGAGGAGCTAACTATGGCTACACCTTC.